What follows are 27 T cell receptor beta chains derived from one specimen sequenced in a study of shared clonotypes between healthy human individuals. Profiling relied on immunoSEQ multiplex PCR, and the TCRdb table lists in-frame clones only, not all of them. The sample has 2 million to 2.5 million clones, 90% to 97% seen once. Sequenced: naive CD4+ T cells sorted from blood. This sample's subset: CD45RA+ positively selected. The source is a man between 18 and 29 years old in good health.

CDR3 in amino acids: CAISEWTGKGNTIYF. CDR3 DNA sequence: TGTGCCATCAGTGAGTGGACAGGGAAGGGAAACACCATATATTTT. The chain joins TRBV10-3 to TRBJ1-3; 8 bases match TRBD1. The V gene end was trimmed by 1 base and the J gene end by 4 bases; junction bases not matched to a gene: 3. The CDR3 is 15 amino acids. Germline lookup yields CDR1 ENHRY and CDR2 SYGVKD.

To note about this clone: The identical CDR3 is also encoded by other nucleotide sequences in the sample. J is TRBJ1-1 and V is TRBV5-1; D might be TRBD1 (5 bases). Looked up from germline, CDR1 is SGHRS and CDR2 is YFSETQ. The germline V and J ends were trimmed by 4 bases and 0 bases, with 7 bases remaining between them. The CDR3 consists of 13 residues. The CDR3 DNA is TGCGCCAGCAGCCTGGGGGTGAACACTGAAGCTTTCTTT. Encoded protein: CASSLGVNTEAFF.

The rearrangement joins TRBV9 to TRBJ2-3, with D perhaps given as TRBD1 or TRBD2 (5 bases each). V lost 3 bases, J lost 0 bases, and 11 bases lay in between. Germline assignment: CDR1 SGDLS and CDR2 YYNGEE. The CDR3 is 15 amino acids. The CDR3 loop reads CASSGRDRSTDTQYF. The CDR3 nucleotides are TGTGCCAGCAGCGGACGGGACCGAAGCACAGATACGCAGTATTTT.

This clone has only one observation. V is TRBV5-1 and J is TRBJ2-1; D might be TRBD2 (6 bases). Looked up from germline, CDR1 is SGHRS and CDR2 is YFSETQ. V was pared by 2 bases and J by 1 base, with 13 bases between. This CDR3 is built from 16 residues. CDR3 amino acids: CASSFEIGRSYNEQFF. As DNA, the CDR3 is TGCGCCAGCAGCTTCGAGATAGGGAGGTCCTACAATGAGCAGTTCTTC.

The J gene is TRBJ1-1, the V gene TRBV9; no firm D call. V gave up 2 bases and J gave up 1 base, with 9 bases separating them. This CDR3 spans 14 amino acids. Germline CDR1 reads SGDLS; CDR2 reads YYNGEE. The CDR3 region is CASSVDSRNTEAFF. CDR3 sequence (DNA): TGTGCCAGCAGCGTGGACTCGAGGAACACTGAAGCTTTCTTT.

The chain couples TRBV21-1 to TRBJ1-6. TRBV21-1 is a pseudogene. The CDR3 spans 18 residues. DNA of the CDR3: TGTGCCAGCAGCAAAGACGTGCCTGCTAGCTCCTATAATTCACCCCTCCACTTT. Its protein product is CASSKDVPASSYNSPLHF.

The chain combines TRBV18 with TRBJ2-7; 8 nucleotides line up with TRBD2. Trimming took 8 bases from V and 4 from J; bases not matched to a gene: 10. This CDR3 region has 14 residues. Per germline, CDR1 KGHSH and CDR2 LQKENI. CDR3 coding DNA: TGTGCCAGCAGCTCAGCGGGAGCCTGGTACGAGCAGTACTTC. Residues: CASSSAGAWYEQYF.

The chain joins TRBV4-3 to TRBJ2-7; 13 bases agree with TRBD2. The CDR3 sequence is 17 residues long. Germline V lookup: CDR1 LGHNA, CDR2 YSLEER. The V and J ends lost 1 base and 0 bases, in that order; junction bases with no gene match: 3. Here the CDR3 reads CASSQALAGGRSYEQYF. CDR3 in DNA: TGCGCCAGCAGCCAAGCACTAGCGGGAGGGCGCTCCTACGAGCAGTACTTC.

CDR3 in DNA: TGTGCCAGCAGCGCTAGACAGGGAAACACTGAAGCTTTCTTT. It encodes CASSARQGNTEAFF. This chain joins TRBV7-8 and TRBJ1-1, with TRBD1 matching 7 bases. Per the germline V gene, CDR1 is SGHVS and CDR2 is FQNEAQ. The CDR3 consists of 14 residues. V was pared by 5 bases and J by 2 bases, with 5 bases of the junction left unmatched.

This chain links TRBV28 with TRBJ1-5; TRBD1 is a possible D gene (5 bases). The CDR3 covers 19 residues. Per germline, CDR1 MDHEN and CDR2 SYDVKM. With 5 bases removed from V and 0 bases from J, the gap between germline ends came to 23 bases. CDR3 coding DNA: TGTGCCAGCAGTCCCAGGCGAAGGTCGAGGGGTTATAGCAATCAGCCCCAGCATTTT. Encoded protein: CASSPRRRSRGYSNQPQHF. The complete variable domain, with remaining parts taken from reference TRBV28 and TRBJ1-5, reads DVKVTQSSRYLVKRTGEKVFLECVQDMDHENMFWYRQDPGLGLRLIYFSYDVKMKEKGDIPEGYSVSREKKERFSLILESASTNQTSMYLCASSPRRRSRGYSNQPQHFGDGTRLSIL.

The rearrangement joins TRBV7-3 to TRBJ2-1; no firm D call. The CDR3 runs to 16 residues. With 5 bases removed from V and 2 bases from J, the gap between germline ends came to 16 bases. The germline CDR1 and CDR2 sequences are SGHTA and FQGTGA. The CDR3 region has the DNA TGTGCCAGCAGCCCCCTGGCCAAGAGCACCTACAATGAGCAGTTCTTC. It yields the protein CASSPLAKSTYNEQFF.

This sequence joins TRBV6-5 and TRBJ1-2; D gene unclear. From germline, CDR1 is MNHEY and CDR2 SVGAGI. This CDR3 region has 11 residues. Trimming removed 8 bases at V and 6 bases at J, with 10 bases between. In DNA form, the CDR3 reads TGTGCCAGCTGGGGAGGGCATGGCTACACCTTC. Translation: CASWGGHGYTF.

The V gene is TRBV7-8, the J gene TRBJ2-2, with D possibly being TRBD1 (6 bases). The length of the CDR3 is 16 residues. Germline CDR1 reads SGHVS; CDR2 reads FQNEAQ. V dropped 3 bases and J dropped 0 bases, with 11 bases sitting between them. The CDR3: CASSLTGHTNTGELFF. The CDR3 nucleotides read TGTGCCAGCAGCTTGACGGGACATACGAACACCGGGGAGCTGTTTTTT.

The gene calls are TRBV27 and TRBJ1-2; D is uncertain. This CDR3 is 13 amino acids long. With 3 bases removed from V and 4 bases from J, the gap between germline ends came to 9 bases. From germline, CDR1 is MNHEY and CDR2 SMNVEV (reference sequence). The CDR3 region has the DNA TGTGCCAGCAGTTTCAGCAGGCTCTATGGCTACACCTTC. Encoded protein: CASSFSRLYGYTF.

The V call is TRBV6-1, the J call TRBJ1-4; tentatively, D is TRBD1 (5 bases). The length of the CDR3 is 15 residues. Trimming left V 6 bases short and J 4 bases short, with 15 bases between. Germline-derived CDR1 and CDR2 are MNHNS and SASEGT. CDR3 DNA sequence: TGTGCCAGCAGCGCTTACAGGACCCTTAATGAAAAACTGTTTTTT. This gives the protein CASSAYRTLNEKLFF.

CDR3 in amino acids: CASSLSGTLSYEQYF. The CDR3 DNA is TGTGCCAGCAGCTTATCCGGGACTCTCTCCTACGAGCAGTACTTC. This chain uses TRBV11-3 with TRBJ2-7; tentative D call: TRBD2 (6 bases). The CDR3 covers 15 residues. The ends were cut back, 2 bases at V and 0 bases at J, with 11 bases in the middle. CDR1 and CDR2 from the germline V gene are SGHNT and YENEEA.

The chain couples TRBV19 to TRBJ1-2; TRBD1 matches at 12 bases. The ends lost 5 bases at V and 8 bases at J; junction bases unmatched: 12. Germline CDR1 reads LNHDA; CDR2 reads SQIVND (reference sequence). CDR3 length: 16 amino acids. The CDR3 DNA reads TGTGCCAGTAGTCCTGTCCCGGGACAGGGGGCGGAGGGCTACACCTTC. It yields the protein CASSPVPGQGAEGYTF.

The CDR3 here is CASDTYSGNTIYF. In DNA form, the CDR3 reads TGTGCCAGCGACACTTACTCTGGAAACACCATATATTTT. The chain links TRBV28 to TRBJ1-3; D is ambiguous. This CDR3 region has 13 residues. Per germline, CDR1 MDHEN and CDR2 SYDVKM. V lost 8 bases and J 0 bases, leaving 8 bases between the germline ends. Drawing the rest from reference TRBV28 and TRBJ1-3, the complete variable domain is DVKVTQSSRYLVKRTGEKVFLECVQDMDHENMFWYRQDPGLGLRLIYFSYDVKMKEKGDIPEGYSVSREKKERFSLILESASTNQTSMYLCASDTYSGNTIYFGEGSWLTVV.

The J gene is TRBJ1-2, the V gene TRBV29-1, with 7 bases lining up with TRBD1. This CDR3 region has 10 residues. Unmatched junction bases numbered 2, after V lost 7 bases and J lost 6 bases. Germline CDR1 SQVTM, CDR2 ANQGSEA. CDR3 residues: CSATGDGYTF. Written as DNA, the CDR3 is TGCAGCGCTACAGGGGATGGCTACACCTTC.

The rearrangement links TRBV13 to TRBJ2-3; D tentatively reads TRBD1 or TRBD2 (5 bases each). The CDR3 covers 15 residues. Deletions cut 5 bases from V and 1 base from J, with 13 bases between. The germline V gene encodes CDR1 PRHDT and CDR2 FYEKMQ (reference sequence). CDR3 coding DNA: TGTGCCAGCAGCCCCACGGGGCAGGGCACAGATACGCAGTATTTT. This translates into CASSPTGQGTDTQYF.

This chain links TRBV6-6 with TRBJ2-5, with a possible D match to TRBD1 (7 bases). V lost 1 base, J lost 5 bases, and 14 bases lay in between. The CDR3 totals 15 residues. Per the germline V gene, CDR1 is MNHNY and CDR2 is SVGAGI (reference sequence). The DNA for the CDR3 is TGTGCCAGCAGTTACTTCGGACAGGCGGGGGAGACCCAGTACTTC. Protein: CASSYFGQAGETQYF.

The chain recombines TRBV18 with TRBJ2-1; 9 nucleotides match TRBD2. The germline V gene encodes CDR1 KGHSH and CDR2 LQKENI. The CDR3 has 18 amino acids. The trim removed 4 bases at V and 0 bases at J, leaving 10 bases unmatched. CDR3 DNA: TGTGCCAGCTCACAACCCAGGACTAGCGATAGCTCCTACAATGAGCAGTTCTTC. This sequence encodes CASSQPRTSDSSYNEQFF.

The chain combines TRBV4-1 with TRBJ2-5; the D is unclear. With 2 bases removed from V and 7 bases from J, the gap between germline ends came to 20 bases. The germline V gene has CDR1 MGHRA and CDR2 YSYEKL. The CDR3 totals 16 residues. CDR3 DNA sequence: TGCGCCAGCAGCCAAAACCCAACGGCACGGAGTGGGACCCAGTACTTC. It translates to CASSQNPTARSGTQYF.

This chain connects TRBV13 to TRBJ2-3; D not resolved. CDR1 and CDR2 (germline): PRHDT, FYEKMQ (reference sequence). With 0 bases removed from V and 2 bases from J, the gap between germline ends came to 12 bases. The length of the CDR3 is 16 residues. The CDR3 coding sequence is TGTGCCAGCAGCTTAGGGAGCGCCTACTTCACAGATACGCAGTATTTT. It yields the protein CASSLGSAYFTDTQYF.

The chain uses TRBV4-3 and TRBJ1-3; D not certain. Germline-derived CDR1 and CDR2 are LGHNA and YSLEER. This CDR3 comprises 15 residues. V was cut by 1 base and J by 4 bases, with 11 bases left in between. As DNA, the CDR3 is TGCGCCAGCAGCCAAGGCACCGCCCAGGGAAACACCATATATTTT. Amino acid sequence: CASSQGTAQGNTIYF.

V usage is TRBV15 and J usage is TRBJ1-5; 9 nucleotides align to TRBD1. The CDR3 runs to 15 residues. V lost 8 bases and J lost 6; bases outside the gene matches: 11. CDR1 is LNHNV, CDR2 YYDKDF, per germline (reference sequence). The CDR3, as DNA: TGTGCCACCCGCCATATACAGGGGGCTGTTCAGCCCCAGCATTTT. Translating it yields CATRHIQGAVQPQHF.

This chain connects TRBV6-1 to TRBJ2-1; 8 bases map to TRBD2. V lost 5 bases and J lost 4; bases outside the gene matches: 7. CDR3 length: 15 residues. Germline values: CDR1 MNHNS, CDR2 SASEGT. CDR3 nucleotides: TGTGCCAGCAGTCCTTCCGGGAGGGAATACAATGAGCAGTTCTTC. This gives the protein CASSPSGREYNEQFF.